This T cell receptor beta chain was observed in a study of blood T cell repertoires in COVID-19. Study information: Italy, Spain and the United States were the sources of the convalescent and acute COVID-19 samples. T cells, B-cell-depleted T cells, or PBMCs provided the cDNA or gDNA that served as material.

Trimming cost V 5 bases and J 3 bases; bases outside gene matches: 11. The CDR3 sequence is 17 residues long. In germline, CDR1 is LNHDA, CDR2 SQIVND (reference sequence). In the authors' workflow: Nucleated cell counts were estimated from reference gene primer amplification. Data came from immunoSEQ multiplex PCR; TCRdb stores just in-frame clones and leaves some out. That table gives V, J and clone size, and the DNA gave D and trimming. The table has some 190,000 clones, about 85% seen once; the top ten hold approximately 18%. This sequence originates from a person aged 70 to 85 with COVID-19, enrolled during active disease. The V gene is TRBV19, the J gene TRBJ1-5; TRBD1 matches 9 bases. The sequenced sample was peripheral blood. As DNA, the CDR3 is TGTGCCAGTAGTCGAACAGGGGGCAGCATGTCCAATCAGCCCCAGCATTTT. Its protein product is CASSRTGGSMSNQPQHF.